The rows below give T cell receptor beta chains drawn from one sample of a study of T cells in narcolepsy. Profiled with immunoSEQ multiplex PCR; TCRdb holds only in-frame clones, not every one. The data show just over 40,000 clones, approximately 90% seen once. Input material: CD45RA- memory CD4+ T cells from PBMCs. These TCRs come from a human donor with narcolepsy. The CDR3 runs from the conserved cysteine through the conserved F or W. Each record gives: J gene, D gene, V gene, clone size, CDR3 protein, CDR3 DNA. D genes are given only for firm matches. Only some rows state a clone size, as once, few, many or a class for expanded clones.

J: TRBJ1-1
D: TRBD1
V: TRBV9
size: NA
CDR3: CASSGQGATEAFF
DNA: TGTGCCAGCAGCGGACAGGGGGCCACTGAAGCTTTCTTT

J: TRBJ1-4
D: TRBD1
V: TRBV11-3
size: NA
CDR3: CASSLGTGIREKLFF
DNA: TGTGCCAGCAGCTTAGGGACAGGGATAAGGGAAAAACTGTTTTTT

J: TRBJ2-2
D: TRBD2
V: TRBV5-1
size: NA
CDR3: CASSVGLAGGTGELFF
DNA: TGCGCCAGCAGCGTGGGACTAGCGGGAGGAACCGGGGAGCTGTTTTTT

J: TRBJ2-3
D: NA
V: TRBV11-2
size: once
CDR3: CASSSDRGDTQYF
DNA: TGTGCCAGCAGCTCCGATCGGGGGGATACGCAGTATTTT

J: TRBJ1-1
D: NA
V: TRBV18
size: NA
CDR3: CASSPDLNTEAFF
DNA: TGTGCCAGCTCACCTGACTTGAACACTGAAGCTTTCTTT

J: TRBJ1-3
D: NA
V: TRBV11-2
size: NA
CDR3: CASSLDQLNTIYF
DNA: TGTGCCAGCAGCTTAGACCAGTTAAACACCATATATTTT

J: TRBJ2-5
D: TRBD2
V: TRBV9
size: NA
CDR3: CASSGEGTSGAQETQYF
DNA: TGTGCCAGCAGCGGCGAGGGGACTAGCGGGGCCCAAGAGACCCAGTACTTC

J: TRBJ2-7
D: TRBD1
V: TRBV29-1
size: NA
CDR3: CSVTQGSHEQYF
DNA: TGCAGCGTGACACAGGGGAGCCACGAGCAGTACTTC

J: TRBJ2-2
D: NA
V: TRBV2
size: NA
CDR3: CASSELAYNTGELFF
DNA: TGTGCCAGCAGCGAGCTAGCGTACAACACCGGGGAGCTGTTTTTT

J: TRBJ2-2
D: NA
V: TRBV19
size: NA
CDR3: CASSIEVGSGELFF
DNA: TGTGCCAGTAGTATAGAAGTGGGGAGCGGGGAGCTGTTTTTT

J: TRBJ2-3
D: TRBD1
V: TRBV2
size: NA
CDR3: CASRSGTGGLDTQYF
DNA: TGTGCCAGCCGATCCGGGACAGGGGGCTTAGATACGCAGTATTTT